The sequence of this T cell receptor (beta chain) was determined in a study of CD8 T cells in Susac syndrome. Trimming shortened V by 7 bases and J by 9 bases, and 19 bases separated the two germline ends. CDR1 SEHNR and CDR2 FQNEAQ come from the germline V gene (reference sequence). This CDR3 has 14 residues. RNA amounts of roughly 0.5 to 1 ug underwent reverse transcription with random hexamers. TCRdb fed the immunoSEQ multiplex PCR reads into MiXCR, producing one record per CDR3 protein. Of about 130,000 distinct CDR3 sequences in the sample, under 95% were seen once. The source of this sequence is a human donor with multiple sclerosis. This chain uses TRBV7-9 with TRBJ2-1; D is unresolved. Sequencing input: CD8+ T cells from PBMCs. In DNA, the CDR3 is TGTGCCAGCACCTACCTGAAGCGCACTGTTGAGCAGTTCTTC. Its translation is CASTYLKRTVEQFF.